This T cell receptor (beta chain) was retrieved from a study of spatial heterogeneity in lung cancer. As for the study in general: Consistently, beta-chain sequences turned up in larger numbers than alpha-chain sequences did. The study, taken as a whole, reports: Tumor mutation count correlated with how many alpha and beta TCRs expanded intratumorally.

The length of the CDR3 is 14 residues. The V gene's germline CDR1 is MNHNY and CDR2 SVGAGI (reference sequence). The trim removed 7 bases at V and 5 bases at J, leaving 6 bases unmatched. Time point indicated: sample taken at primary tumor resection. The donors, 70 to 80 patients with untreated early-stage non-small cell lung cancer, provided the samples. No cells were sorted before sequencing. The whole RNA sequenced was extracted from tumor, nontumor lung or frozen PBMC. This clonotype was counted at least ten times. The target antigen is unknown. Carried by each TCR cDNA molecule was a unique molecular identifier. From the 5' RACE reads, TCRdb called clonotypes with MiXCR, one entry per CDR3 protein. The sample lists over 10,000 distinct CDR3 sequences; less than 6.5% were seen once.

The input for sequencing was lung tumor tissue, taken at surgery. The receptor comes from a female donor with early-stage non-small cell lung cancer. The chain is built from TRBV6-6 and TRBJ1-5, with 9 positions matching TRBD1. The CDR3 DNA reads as TGTGCCAGCAATCCACAGGGGGCTCATCAGCCCCAGCATTTT. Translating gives CASNPQGAHQPQHF.